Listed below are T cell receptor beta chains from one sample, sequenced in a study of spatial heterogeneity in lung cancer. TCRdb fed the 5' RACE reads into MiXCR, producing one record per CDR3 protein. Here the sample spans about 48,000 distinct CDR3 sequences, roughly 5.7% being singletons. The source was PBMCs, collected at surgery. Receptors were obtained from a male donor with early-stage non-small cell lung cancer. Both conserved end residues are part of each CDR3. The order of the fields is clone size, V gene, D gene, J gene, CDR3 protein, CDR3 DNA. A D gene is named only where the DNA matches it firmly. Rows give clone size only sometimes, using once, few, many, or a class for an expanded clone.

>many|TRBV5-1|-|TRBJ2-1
CASSSGTPILEQFF
TGCGCCAGCAGCTCCGGGACTCCGATTCTTGAGCAGTTCTTC
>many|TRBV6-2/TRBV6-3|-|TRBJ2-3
CASSPRTLTDTQYF
TGTGCCAGCAGCCCAAGGACCCTCACAGATACGCAGTATTTT
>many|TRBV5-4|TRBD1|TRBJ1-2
CASSLGRGQNYGYTF
TGTGCCAGCAGCTTGGGGAGGGGGCAGAACTATGGCTACACCTTC
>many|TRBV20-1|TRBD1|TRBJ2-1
CSARDQGQGRNEQFF
TGCAGTGCTAGAGACCAGGGACAGGGTCGGAATGAGCAGTTCTTC
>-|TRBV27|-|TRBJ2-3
CASRGSTDTQYF
TGTGCCAGCAGAGGTAGCACAGATACGCAGTATTTT
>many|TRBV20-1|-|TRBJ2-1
CSASTGSVGGNEQFF
TGCAGTGCTAGTACAGGGTCTGTTGGTGGAAATGAGCAGTTCTTC
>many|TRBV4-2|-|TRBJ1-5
CASSQDWGGPEPQHF
TGTGCCAGCAGCCAAGACTGGGGGGGACCCGAGCCCCAGCATTTT
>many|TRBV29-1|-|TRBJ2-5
CSAMTGQETQYF
TGCAGCGCCATGACAGGTCAAGAGACCCAGTACTTC
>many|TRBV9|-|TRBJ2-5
CASSVGGETQYF
TGTGCCAGCAGCGTAGGCGGAGAGACCCAGTACTTC
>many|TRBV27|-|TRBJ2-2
CASRKGRNTGELFF
TGTGCCAGCAGAAAAGGGAGGAACACCGGGGAGCTGTTTTTT
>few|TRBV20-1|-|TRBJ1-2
CSAGESNYGYTF
TGCAGTGCAGGGGAGTCTAACTATGGCTACACCTTC
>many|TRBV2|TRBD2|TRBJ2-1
CASSETGLAGFNEQFF
TGTGCCAGCAGTGAGACGGGACTAGCGGGATTCAATGAGCAGTTCTTC
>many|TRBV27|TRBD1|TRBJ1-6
CASRSGGAGNSPLHF
TGTGCCAGCAGGTCAGGGGGCGCCGGGAATTCACCCCTCCACTTT
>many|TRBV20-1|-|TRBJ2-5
CSARDYGSGETQYF
TGCAGTGCTAGAGATTATGGTAGCGGAGAGACCCAGTACTTC
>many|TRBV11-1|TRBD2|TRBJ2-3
CASSLLAGVADTQYF
TGTGCCAGCAGCTTACTAGCGGGAGTGGCAGATACGCAGTATTTT
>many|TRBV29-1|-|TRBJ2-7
CSAGGQGVYEQYF
TGCAGCGCCGGAGGGCAGGGTGTATACGAGCAGTACTTC
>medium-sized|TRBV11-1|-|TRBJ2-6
CASSRDSSGANVLTF
TGTGCCAGCAGCCGAGACAGCTCTGGGGCCAACGTCCTGACTTTC
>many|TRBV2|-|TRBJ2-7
CASSEAGYEQYF
TGTGCCAGCAGTGAAGCGGGCTACGAGCAGTACTTC
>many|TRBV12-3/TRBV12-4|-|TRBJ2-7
CASSFQGSYEQYF
TGTGCCAGCAGTTTTCAGGGCTCCTACGAGCAGTACTTC
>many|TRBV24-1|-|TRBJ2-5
CATSDLFCTANNNETQYF
TGTGCCACCAGTGACCTATTTTGTACAGCTAATAACAACGAGACCCAGTACTTC
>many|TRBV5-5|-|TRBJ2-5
CASSILNSETQYF
TGTGCCAGCAGCATTCTAAACTCGGAGACCCAGTACTTC
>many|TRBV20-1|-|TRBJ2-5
CSASPASFETQYF
TGCAGTGCTAGTCCCGCCTCCTTTGAGACCCAGTACTTC
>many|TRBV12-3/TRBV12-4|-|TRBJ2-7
CASSLAQAYEQYF
TGTGCCAGCAGTTTAGCACAAGCCTACGAGCAGTACTTC
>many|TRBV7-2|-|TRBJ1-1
CASSSQPNTEAFF
TGTGCCAGCAGCTCCCAGCCGAACACTGAAGCTTTCTTT
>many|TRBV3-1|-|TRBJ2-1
CASSQDEGGGPYNEQFF
TGTGCCAGCAGCCAAGATGAGGGGGGAGGTCCCTACAATGAGCAGTTCTTC
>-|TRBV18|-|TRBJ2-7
CASSPGGSGLEQYF
TGTGCCAGCTCACCTGGTGGCTCGGGGCTGGAGCAGTACTTC
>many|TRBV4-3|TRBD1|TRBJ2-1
CASSQLTGTGGNEQFF
TGCGCCAGCAGCCAACTAACCGGGACAGGGGGCAATGAGCAGTTCTTC
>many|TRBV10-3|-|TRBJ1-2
CAISDKREGGYTF
TGTGCCATCAGTGATAAGAGGGAAGGCGGCTACACCTTC
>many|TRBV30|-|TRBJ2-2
CAWREARGGANTGELFF
TGTGCCTGGAGAGAGGCCCGTGGCGGAGCGAACACCGGGGAGCTGTTTTTT